This T cell receptor beta chain was recovered during a study of blood T cell repertoires in COVID-19. Study-wide background: The United States, Italy and Spain were the sources of the acute and convalescent COVID-19 samples. PBMCs, B-cell-depleted T cells, or T cells were the source of the cDNA or gDNA that made up the material.

The CDR3 is made up of 14 amino acids. Trimming removed 3 bases from V and 5 bases from J; junction bases left unmatched: 3. The germline V gene encodes CDR1 SGHTA and CDR2 FQGTGA. Original methodology: Amplification of reference gene primers provided the estimated nucleated cell counts. Data came from immunoSEQ multiplex PCR; TCRdb stores just in-frame clones and leaves some out. V and J calls and clone size follow that table, whereas D and trimming were derived from the DNA. The sample consists of about 47,000 clones, approximately 82% of them appearing once. This sequence was found in a man in his 70s with active COVID-19. The rearrangement joins TRBV7-3 to TRBJ2-2; 7 nucleotides line up with TRBD1. The specimen was peripheral blood. DNA for the CDR3: TGTGCCAGCAGCTTTGGCAGGGGGACCGGGGAGCTGTTTTTT. Translated: CASSFGRGTGELFF.